This entry concerns a single T cell receptor (beta chain). Its antigen remains unidentified. This sample stems from a study of shared clonotypes between healthy human individuals. The wider study: Per donor, CD8 memory used one plate, CD8 naive used two, CD4 memory used three and CD4 naive used three.

Regarding the study as a whole: Expectations were that clonotype sharing among donors would be affected by sequencing depth.

Researchers divided each subset's genomic DNA evenly across several immunoSEQ plates. Clones were read by immunoSEQ multiplex PCR, and TCRdb kept only the in-frame ones, dropping some. The sample gives about 230,000 clones, over 60% of which show up once; 11% is in the top ten. With V trimmed by 2 bases and J by 5 bases, 9 bases remained unmatched. Per germline, CDR1 SNHLY and CDR2 FYNNEI. The CDR3 is 17 amino acids. V usage is TRBV2 and J usage is TRBJ2-1, with TRBD2 matching 10 bases. The source is a man aged 30-40 years in good health. Sequenced input: memory CD4+ T cells sorted from blood. Subset of the sample: CD45RA-negative fraction. The CDR3 loop reads CASSEIRAGGPNNEQFF. As DNA, the CDR3 is TGTGCCAGCAGTGAAATCCGAGCGGGAGGGCCAAACAATGAGCAGTTCTTC.